This TCR beta chain was retrieved from a study of the immune and genomic landscape of osteosarcoma. Here immunoSEQ multiplex PCR was the method, and the copy in TCRdb shows in-frame clones only, minus some. The sample holds more than 10,000 clones, approximately 70% seen once. Per the germline V gene, CDR1 is SGHRS and CDR2 is YFSETQ. The ends were cut back, 0 bases at V and 2 bases at J, with 19 bases in the middle. CDR3 length equals 18 residues. A remark on this clone: Antigen unknown.

Study conclusions and caveats: A few cases had a single hyperexpanded clone dominating the repertoire, all with fewer than 100 T-cell clonotypes. Compared with cold C1, the hot C3 cluster had higher, still-low clonality.

Poor-prognosis osteosarcoma patients supplied post-treatment primary, local recurrence and metastasis tumor specimens. Sequencing input: osteosarcoma tumor tissue from the lung. The receptor was derived from a human donor with osteosarcoma. The V and J genes are TRBV5-1 and TRBJ2-3; possible D gene TRBD2, 5 bases. CDR3 sequence: CASSLGTGPGPTTDTQYF. As DNA, the CDR3 is TGCGCCAGCAGCTTGGGGACTGGGCCGGGTCCCACCACAGATACGCAGTATTTT.